This T cell receptor beta chain appears in the sequencing data of a study of blood T cell repertoires in COVID-19. Overall study: Sites across the United States, Italy and Spain contributed samples from acute and convalescent COVID-19. T cells, B-cell-depleted T cells, or PBMCs supplied cDNA or gDNA.

TCRdb's table, derived via immunoSEQ multiplex PCR, lists solely in-frame clones and lacks some. The data contain 95,000 to 110,000 clones, about 91% of them singletons. Germline-derived CDR1 and CDR2 are SGHAT and FQNNGV. This CDR3 spans 13 amino acids. V was trimmed by 5 bases and J by 1 base, leaving 8 bases between them. This receptor was obtained from a human donor in a cohort sampled during active COVID-19. The chain recombines TRBV11-2 with TRBJ1-1; no firm D call. The specimen sequenced was peripheral blood. CDR3 in DNA: TGTGCCAGCAGCGAATCGGGGAACACTGAAGCTTTCTTT. It codes for CASSESGNTEAFF.